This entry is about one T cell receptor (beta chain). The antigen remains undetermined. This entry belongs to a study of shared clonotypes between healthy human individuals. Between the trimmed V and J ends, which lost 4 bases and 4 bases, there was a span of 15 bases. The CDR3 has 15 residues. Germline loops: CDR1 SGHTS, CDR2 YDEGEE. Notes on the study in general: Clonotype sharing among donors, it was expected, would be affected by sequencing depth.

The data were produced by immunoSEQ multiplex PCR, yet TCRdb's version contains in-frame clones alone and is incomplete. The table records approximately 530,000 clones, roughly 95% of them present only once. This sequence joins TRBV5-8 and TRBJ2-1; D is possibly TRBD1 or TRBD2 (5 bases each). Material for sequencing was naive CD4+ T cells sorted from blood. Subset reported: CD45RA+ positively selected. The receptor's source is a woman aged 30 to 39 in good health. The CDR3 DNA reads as TGTGCCAGCAGCAGGGACGGCCGATTATACAATGAGCAGTTCTTC. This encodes CASSRDGRLYNEQFF.